The 31 T cell receptor beta chains given below trace back to one sample, sequenced in a study of blood T cell repertoires in COVID-19. The method was immunoSEQ multiplex PCR; TCRdb's version includes in-frame clones alone and lacks a portion of them. Of fewer than 300,000 clones detected, under 90% appear once; the ten largest clones hold around a sixth. Sequencing was done on a sample of PBMCs or T cells enriched from blood (not recorded which). The receptors shown here come from a man between 18 and 35 years old who had recovered from COVID-19.

This chain links TRBV7-2 with TRBJ2-1; 10 bases map to TRBD2. Germline CDR1 reads SGHTA; CDR2 reads FQGNSA. After removal of 3 bases from V and 5 bases from J, the junction contained 4 bases not matched to a gene. The CDR3 totals 15 residues. The DNA of the CDR3 is TGTGCCAGCAGCTTGAAGCGGGGGGGCGACAATGAGCAGTTCTTC. Residues: CASSLKRGGDNEQFF. Supplemented by reference TRBV7-2 and TRBJ2-1, the full variable domain reads GAGVSQSPSNKVTEKGKDVELRCDPISGHTALYWYRQSLGQGLEFLIYFQGNSAPDKSGLPSDRFSAERTGGSVSTLTIQRTQQEDSAVYLCASSLKRGGDNEQFFGPGTRLTVL.

This chain connects TRBV5-8 to TRBJ2-3; D may be TRBD1 (5 bases). CDR3 size: 15 residues. V was pared by 2 bases and J by 6 bases, with 16 bases between. In germline, CDR1 is SGHTS, CDR2 YDEGEE. The CDR3 nucleotides read TGTGCCAGCAGCTTACAGGACAACTATATTGATACGCAGTATTTT. Translating it yields CASSLQDNYIDTQYF.

The chain joins TRBV5-1 to TRBJ2-5, with TRBD2 matching over 9 bases. The CDR3 covers 15 residues. V shed 0 bases, J shed 1 base, and the junction held 1 base outside the gene matches. Looked up from germline, CDR1 is SGHRS and CDR2 is YFSETQ. Written as DNA, the CDR3 is TGCGCCAGCAGCTTGGTGCGGGAGGGCCAAGAGACCCAGTACTTC. It translates to CASSLVREGQETQYF.

Points on this clone: The CDR3 does not close with the conserved phenylalanine or tryptophan, likely indicating a read error. The DNA is left out, because the CDR3 cannot be placed on it with certainty; the CDR3 is given as TCRdb lists it. This chain links TRBV20-1 with TRBJ1-5; the D call of TRBD1 is as the table states it, not checked on the DNA. Ends included, the CDR3 has 10 residues. Germline CDR1 DFQATT, CDR2 SNEGSKA (reference sequence). CDR3 in amino acids: CSAFTGGQGD.

The chain links TRBV28 to TRBJ1-2; no firm D call. V was shortened by 4 bases and J by 3 bases, with 6 bases between the two germline ends. CDR3 length equals 12 residues. CDR1 and CDR2 from the germline V gene are MDHEN and SYDVKM. This CDR3 is CASSYGHYGYTF. CDR3 bases: TGTGCCAGCAGTTACGGTCACTATGGCTACACCTTC.

The CDR3 DNA reads as TGTGCCATCAGTGAGGAGGGAACCGGACCATCACCCCTCCACTTT. It encodes CAISEEGTGPSPLHF. J is TRBJ1-6 and V is TRBV10-3; D gene uncertain. CDR1 and CDR2 from the germline V gene are ENHRY and SYGVKD. The ends were cut back, 2 bases at V and 10 bases at J, with 15 bases in the middle. This CDR3 contains 15 residues.

This chain connects TRBV3-1 (or the pseudogene TRBV3-2) to TRBJ1-1, with 7 bases that match TRBD1. The CDR3 is 15 amino acids. V was clipped by 0 bases and J by 3 bases; unmatched bases: 4. Germline V gene data show CDR1 as LGHDT and CDR2 as YNNKEL (reference sequence). The CDR3 coding sequence is TGTGCCAGCAGCCAAGACGGAGGGGGCCACACTGAAGCTTTCTTT. It yields the protein CASSQDGGGHTEAFF.

Worth noting for this clone: The conserved phenylalanine or tryptophan is not found at the CDR3 terminus, so this likely reflects a read error. Because the CDR3's place on the DNA is in doubt, the DNA is left out and the CDR3 is given as listed by TCRdb. This chain connects TRBV2 to TRBJ1-2. The V gene's germline CDR1 is SNHLY and CDR2 FYNNEI. The CDR3 comprises 16 residues, both ends counted. CDR3: CASSAQRTAFNWLHLS.

The rearrangement joins TRBV4-1 to TRBJ1-5; TRBD1 is a possible D gene (5 bases). The ends were cut back, 5 bases at V and 10 bases at J, with 18 bases in the middle. The V gene's germline CDR1 is MGHRA and CDR2 YSYEKL. The CDR3 extends over 14 amino acids. The CDR3 spells CASSTGHMQGPQHF. The CDR3, as DNA: TGCGCCAGCAGCACAGGACACATGCAGGGACCCCAGCATTTT.

The J gene is TRBJ1-1, the V gene TRBV7-9, with 9 bases matching TRBD1. The CDR3 extends over 16 amino acids. CDR1 SEHNR and CDR2 FQNEAQ come from the germline V gene (reference sequence). With V trimmed by 6 bases and J by 5 bases, 13 bases remained unmatched. The CDR3 spells CASSGTFETGGTEAFF. The CDR3 DNA reads TGTGCCAGCAGTGGGACTTTTGAGACAGGGGGAACTGAAGCTTTCTTT.

The V gene is TRBV22-1, the J gene TRBJ1-5; the table's TRBD1 call for D was not verified on the DNA. TRBV22-1 is recorded as a pseudogene. The CDR3 totals 17 residues. In DNA form, the CDR3 reads TGTCCTGGGAGCGCACCCAGGGTGGCTTATAGCAATCAGCCCCAGCATTTT. As protein: CPGSAPRVAYSNQPQHF.

This chain links TRBV11-3 with TRBJ2-7; 10 bases align to TRBD2. J gave up 6 bases and V 1 base, and 3 bases lay outside the gene matches. This CDR3 region has 14 residues. Germline V CDR1 and CDR2: SGHNT, YENEEA. The CDR3 nucleotides are TGTGCCAGCAGCTTAGCGCCTAGCGGGAGCGAGCAGTACTTC. It translates to CASSLAPSGSEQYF.

The chain employs TRBV6-6 and TRBJ1-2; D gene uncertain. Germline V gives CDR1 MNHNY, CDR2 SVGAGI (reference sequence). This CDR3 spans 14 amino acids. The germline V and J ends were trimmed by 5 bases and 6 bases, with 16 bases remaining between them. CDR3 sequence reads: CASSPRSLSDGYTF. The CDR3 coding sequence is TGTGCCAGCAGTCCCCGGAGCCTAAGCGATGGCTACACCTTC.

In DNA form, the CDR3 reads TGCGCCAGCAGCATCCGGGACTACACCGAGCAGTACTTC. Translating gives CASSIRDYTEQYF. The chain recombines TRBV4-1 with TRBJ2-7; 7 nucleotides agree with TRBD2. With V trimmed by 5 bases and J by 6 bases, 7 bases remained unmatched. The CDR3 has 13 residues. Germline V gene lookup returns CDR1 MGHRA and CDR2 YSYEKL.

The chain links TRBV18 to TRBJ2-3, with 9 bases lining up with TRBD2. The CDR3 totals 16 residues. With V trimmed by 3 bases and J by 2 bases, 6 bases remained unmatched. CDR1 KGHSH and CDR2 LQKENI come from the germline V gene. For the CDR3, the DNA is TGTGCCAGCTCACCTCGAACTAGCGGGTACACAGATACGCAGTATTTT. The encoded protein is CASSPRTSGYTDTQYF. The variable domain in full, completed from reference TRBV18 and TRBJ2-3, reads NAGVMQNPRHLVRRRGQEARLRCSPMKGHSHVYWYRQLPEEGLKFMVYLQKENIIDESGMPKERFSAEFPKEGPSILRIQQVVRGDSAAYFCASSPRTSGYTDTQYFGPGTRLTVL.

The V gene is TRBV27, the J gene TRBJ2-1; 8 nucleotides agree with TRBD2. The V gene's germline CDR1 is MNHEY and CDR2 SMNVEV (reference sequence). With V trimmed by 8 bases and J by 4 bases, 7 bases remained unmatched. CDR3 length: 14 amino acids. The CDR3 DNA follows: TGTGCCAGCCGAGCGGGAGTTTCTTACAATGAGCAGTTCTTC. This translates into CASRAGVSYNEQFF.

The chain carries TRBV10-2 and TRBJ2-1, with 14 bases aligning to TRBD2. The CDR3 length is 16 residues. Germline V gene lookup returns CDR1 WSHSY and CDR2 SAAADI. V lost 6 bases and J lost 2; bases outside the gene matches: 3. The CDR3 sequence is CASSGTSGGTYNEQFF. For the CDR3, the DNA is TGCGCCAGCAGCGGGACTAGCGGGGGAACCTACAATGAGCAGTTCTTC.

This clone was observed a single time. The chain is built from TRBV10-3 and TRBJ1-5, with D unresolved. The V end lost 10 bases, the J end lost 0 bases, and 10 bases lay between the germline ends. The CDR3 has 13 residues. CDR1 ENHRY and CDR2 SYGVKD come from the germline V gene. CDR3 amino acids: CATRDYSNQPQHF. CDR3 DNA: TGTGCCACCCGTGATTATAGCAATCAGCCCCAGCATTTT.

The V call is TRBV30, the J call TRBJ1-2; 7 positions match TRBD1. CDR3 size: 14 residues. V shed 2 bases, J shed 3 bases, and the junction held 6 bases outside the gene matches. The germline CDR1 and CDR2 sequences are GTSNPN and SVGIG (reference sequence). CDR3 DNA: TGTGCCTGGAGTCGACAGGGTGTTGACTATGGCTACACCTTC. It is translated as CAWSRQGVDYGYTF.

The V gene is TRBV6-5, the J gene TRBJ2-3, with 7 bases fitting TRBD1. The CDR3 spans 15 residues. After removal of 3 bases from V and 1 base from J, the junction contained 4 bases not matched to a gene. In germline, CDR1 is MNHEY, CDR2 SVGAGI. The CDR3 sequence: CASSYGQVRTDTQYF. CDR3 DNA: TGTGCCAGCAGTTATGGACAGGTTCGCACAGATACGCAGTATTTT.

The genes are TRBV4-1 and TRBJ1-4, with D possibly matching TRBD1 (6 bases). The CDR3 is 15 residues long. With 1 base removed from V and 5 bases from J, the gap between germline ends came to 11 bases. Germline assignment: CDR1 MGHRA and CDR2 YSYEKL. DNA for the CDR3: TGCGCCAGCAGCCAAGTCCAGGGGCAAAATGAAAAACTGTTTTTT. Encoded protein: CASSQVQGQNEKLFF.

The chain carries TRBV29-1 and TRBJ2-1; D is unresolved. Germline V gene lookup returns CDR1 SQVTM and CDR2 ANQGSEA. The CDR3 extends over 12 amino acids. V was trimmed by 7 bases and J by 4 bases, leaving 11 bases between them. The CDR3 loop is CSAQSYYNEQFF. Written as DNA, the CDR3 is TGCAGCGCCCAAAGCTATTACAATGAGCAGTTCTTC.

J is TRBJ1-2 and V is TRBV7-9; D is undetermined. This CDR3 spans 12 amino acids. Trimming left V 4 bases short and J 4 bases short, with 7 bases between. Germline V gene data show CDR1 as SEHNR and CDR2 as FQNEAQ (reference sequence). The CDR3 DNA follows: TGTGCCAGCAGCTCTTCCAGCTATGGCTACACCTTC. Translating gives CASSSSSYGYTF.

J is TRBJ2-5 and V is TRBV7-9; D is unclear. The V end lost 0 bases, the J end lost 3 bases, and 11 bases lay between the germline ends. Per the germline V gene, CDR1 is SEHNR and CDR2 is FQNEAQ (reference sequence). The CDR3 is made up of 15 amino acids. This CDR3 is CASSLALANEETQYF. CDR3 coding DNA: TGTGCCAGCAGCTTAGCCTTGGCAAACGAAGAGACCCAGTACTTC. Together with reference TRBV7-9 and TRBJ2-5, the CDR3 gives the full variable domain: DTGVSQNPRHKITKRGQNVTFRCDPISEHNRLYWYRQTLGQGPEFLTYFQNEAQLEKSRLLSDRFSAERPKGSFSTLEIQRTEQGDSAMYLCASSLALANEETQYFGPGTRLLVL.

The CDR3 DNA follows: TGCGCCAGCAGCTTGGTCGTAGGGGCCACCCGGGAAGCTTTCTTT. Encoded protein: CASSLVVGATREAFF. V usage is TRBV5-1 and J usage is TRBJ1-1; a possible D gene is TRBD1 (5 bases). Germline CDR1 SGHRS, CDR2 YFSETQ. This CDR3 is 15 amino acids long. Trimming left V 0 bases short and J 8 bases short, with 17 bases between. Complete variable domain (other parts from reference TRBV5-1 and TRBJ1-1): KAGVTQTPRYLIKTRGQQVTLSCSPISGHRSVSWYQQTPGQGLQFLFEYFSETQRNKGNFPGRFSGRQFSNSRSEMNVSTLELGDSALYLCASSLVVGATREAFFGQGTRLTVV.

This clone was found a few times. The same CDR3 is also encoded by other DNA sequences in this sample. The rearrangement uses TRBV11-2 and TRBJ2-2, with 9 bases that match TRBD2. Germline lookup yields CDR1 SGHAT and CDR2 FQNNGV. CDR3 length: 16 residues. Trimming took 2 bases from V and 6 from J; bases not matched to a gene: 7. This CDR3 reads CASSLWAGGLAGELFF. CDR3 bases: TGTGCCAGCAGCTTATGGGCGGGGGGGCTGGCCGGGGAGCTGTTTTTT.

The chain joins TRBV11-2 to TRBJ1-2; possible D gene TRBD1, 6 bases. With 1 base removed from V and 2 bases from J, the gap between germline ends came to 11 bases. Germline CDR1 and CDR2: SGHAT and FQNNGV. The CDR3 runs to 15 residues. The CDR3 protein is CASSLVQGSNYGYTF. The CDR3 DNA follows: TGTGCCAGCAGCTTAGTACAGGGATCGAACTATGGCTACACCTTC.

The CDR3 sequence: CASSYSFYEQYF. CDR3 in DNA: TGTGCCAGCAGCTACAGCTTTTACGAGCAGTACTTC. The V and J genes are TRBV3-1 (or the pseudogene TRBV3-2) and TRBJ2-7; D uncertain. This CDR3 has 12 amino acids. With 5 bases removed from V and 4 bases from J, the gap between germline ends came to 9 bases. Germline V gene lookup returns CDR1 LGHDT and CDR2 YNNKEL (reference sequence).

This chain connects TRBV5-1 to TRBJ2-1; TRBD1 agrees at 8 bases. V gave up 1 base and J gave up 8 bases; unmatched junction bases: 11. From germline, CDR1 is SGHRS and CDR2 YFSETQ. The CDR3 is 16 amino acids. CDR3 bases: TGCGCCAGCAGCTTGAACGGGGTGACAGGGGCCCATGAGCAGTTCTTC. Amino acids: CASSLNGVTGAHEQFF. The full variable domain, in which reference TRBV5-1 and TRBJ2-1 provide the parts outside the CDR3, is KAGVTQTPRYLIKTRGQQVTLSCSPISGHRSVSWYQQTPGQGLQFLFEYFSETQRNKGNFPGRFSGRQFSNSRSEMNVSTLELGDSALYLCASSLNGVTGAHEQFFGPGTRLTVL.

The V call is TRBV14, the J call TRBJ2-2; D is perhaps TRBD1 (6 bases). V lost 5 bases to trimming and J lost 3 bases, with 13 bases between them. This CDR3 is 15 amino acids long. CDR1 is SGHDN, CDR2 FVKESK, per germline. The CDR3 region is CASSWAGVYTGELFF. The CDR3 bases are TGTGCCAGCAGCTGGGCAGGGGTGTACACCGGGGAGCTGTTTTTT.

V is TRBV21-1 and J is TRBJ2-7; the D call TRBD2 from the table was never checked on the DNA. TRBV21-1 is listed as a pseudogene. CDR3 size: 17 residues. DNA for the CDR3: TGTGCCAGCAGCAAAGGGGGCCACGGGAGGTCGACAGACGAGCAGTACTTC. It codes for CASSKGGHGRSTDEQYF.